A selection of T cell receptor beta chains follows, all from one sample in a study of shared clonotypes between healthy human individuals. Some clones are missing from TCRdb's copy, which holds only in-frame ones; the method was immunoSEQ multiplex PCR. The repertoire has a few million clones, around 93% of them found once; the top ten carry roughly 0.34%. The sequenced sample consisted of naive CD4+ T cells from PBMCs. These receptors all come from a man aged 18-30 years in good health. Some clones in this sample may be carry-over from other donors' samples. CDR3s leave out the opening cysteine and the closing phenylalanine or tryptophan. The D gene is left open where the match is weak.

D	J	V	CDR3
.	TRBJ1-2	TRBV28	ASSPSDSLNYGYT
.	TRBJ1-2	TRBV4-2	ASSQREANYGYT
.	TRBJ1-3	TRBV30	AWSVMVGSGNTIY
.	TRBJ1-3	TRBV5-4	ASSLRGSGNTIY
TRBD2	TRBJ2-1	TRBV5-4	ASSTGTSGSPKGGEQF
TRBD1	TRBJ1-2	TRBV6-6	AGSKSTGVGGYT
.	TRBJ1-5	TRBV7-2	ASSLGPGSNQPQH
TRBD2	TRBJ2-7	TRBV7-2	ASSTRLGLAGGNSYEQY
.	TRBJ2-7	TRBV29-1	SAYYLYEQY
TRBD1	TRBJ1-3	TRBV4-1	ASSQRHSQGAHGNTIY
.	TRBJ1-5	TRBV5-1	ASSLVAVGAGNQPQH
TRBD2	TRBJ2-1	TRBV28	ASSFIGLANNNEQF
TRBD1	TRBJ1-4	TRBV2	ASSPQGALEKLF
TRBD1	TRBJ1-1	TRBV10-3	AISNDRGNTEAF
TRBD1	TRBJ1-1	TRBV27	ASSSQGQVNTEAF
.	TRBJ1-2	TRBV4-3	ASSQDLGQGDYGYT
.	TRBJ2-7	TRBV4-1	ASSQGPKQRTSSYEQY
TRBD1	TRBJ1-1	TRBV7-9	ASSLLTGTNTEAF
TRBD2	TRBJ2-3	TRBV7-9	ASSLDLTSGKTDTQY
TRBD1	TRBJ1-4	TRBV4-1	ASSQGWWTGINEKLF
TRBD2	TRBJ2-7	TRBV29-1	SVGTSGSSYEQY
TRBD2	TRBJ2-7	TRBV29-1	SVHLGGRAH
.	TRBJ1-2	TRBV28	ASSLRGAGYGYT
.	TRBJ2-3	TRBV9	ASSVAEDTQY
TRBD1	TRBJ2-5	TRBV5-4	ASSSGQTPSPARTQY
.	TRBJ2-7	TRBV7-4	ASTLMTGARDHEQY
.	TRBJ2-1	TRBV6-5	ASSYQVNRNNEQF
TRBD2	TRBJ2-7	TRBV30	AWTSGGSYEQY
.	TRBJ2-3	TRBV20-1	SAHNTDTQY
.	TRBJ1-4	TRBV7-1	ASSLDGHNEKLF
TRBD1	TRBJ1-3	TRBV5-4	ASSQQTGEGNTIY
.	TRBJ1-2	TRBV28	ASERSLGGGYT
.	TRBJ1-5	TRBV10-3	AISEYRDQPQH
.	TRBJ2-5	TRBV7-3	ASSLEGTYQETQY
.	TRBJ2-3	TRBV4-3	ASSQRVGGSTDTQY
.	TRBJ2-5	TRBV18	ASSPRDGQETQY
.	TRBJ2-7	TRBV5-1	ASSEPDRGEYEQY
TRBD2	TRBJ2-7	TRBV7-2	ATGTSGNYEQY
.	TRBJ2-1	TRBV18	ASYSVNREQF
.	TRBJ1-2	TRBV19	ASSVPRPATNYGYT
.	TRBJ2-7	TRBV7-8	ASSLVASRISSYEQY
.	TRBJ2-6	TRBV28	ASSRGGQISSGANVLT
.	TRBJ2-5	TRBV2	ASTRQYQETQY
.	TRBJ2-7	TRBV28	ASSPRRSGHWHYEQY